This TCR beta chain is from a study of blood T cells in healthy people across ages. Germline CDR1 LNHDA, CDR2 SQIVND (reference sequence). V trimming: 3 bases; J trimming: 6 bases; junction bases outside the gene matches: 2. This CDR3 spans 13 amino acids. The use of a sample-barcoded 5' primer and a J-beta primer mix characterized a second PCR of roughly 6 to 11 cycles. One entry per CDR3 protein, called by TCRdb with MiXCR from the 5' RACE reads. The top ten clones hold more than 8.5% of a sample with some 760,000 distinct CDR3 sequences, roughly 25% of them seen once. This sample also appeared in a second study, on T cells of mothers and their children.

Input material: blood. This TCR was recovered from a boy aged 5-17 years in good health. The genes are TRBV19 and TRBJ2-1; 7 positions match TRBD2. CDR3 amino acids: CASSIASGNEQFF. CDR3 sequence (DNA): TGTGCCAGTAGTATTGCTAGCGGCAATGAGCAGTTCTTC. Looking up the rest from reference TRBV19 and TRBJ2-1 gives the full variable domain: DGGITQSPKYLFRKEGQNVTLSCEQNLNHDAMYWYRQDPGQGLRLIYYSQIVNDFQKGDIAEGYSVSREKKESFPLTVTSAQKNPTAFYLCASSIASGNEQFFGPGTRLTVL.